This TCR beta chain was identified in a study of molecular identifiers for immune sequencing clone quantification listed by TCRdb under 2018. Notes on the research overall: For a replicate experiment, RNA from around 18,000 or 91,000 naive CD8 T cells was divided into five aliquots, and four of the five aliquots were sequenced. The study was a methods study using CD8 T cells to benchmark molecular-identifier clustering-based TCR repertoire sequencing (MIDCIRS) and TCR RNA copy counting.

The trim is 8 bases for V and 5 bases for J, with a gap of 16 bases between the germline ends. From the cysteine up to the phenylalanine, the CDR3 has a length of 13 residues. Just the 39-base CDR3 DNA is kept, in frame starting at base 1. From the germline V gene, CDR1 is SQVTM and CDR2 is ANQGSEA. The library was made by PCR. Sequencing relied on a NextSeq 500. Bulk TCR libraries were made following a previously described method, with the TCR primers given in Table S5. The Qiagen AllPrep DNA/RNA kit was used to purify total RNA. Before analysis, reads from multiple sequencing runs of the same library were pooled. Under the source paper's analysis protocol: Reads were retained only if the reads had an exact TCR constant sequence, and the retained reads were trimmed to 150 nt and grouped according to their 12-nt molecular barcodes. Reads within each barcode group were sub-clustered using a 15% Levenshtein threshold, and quality-weighted consensus sequences were constructed for each RNA molecule. Non-functional sequences were removed, as were lower-count sequences one edit away from another. Based on fitting two negative binomial distributions, any barcode sub-cluster with under 20% of the maximum read count was discarded. TCRdb trimmed the raw reads at Q25, called clones with MiXCR and kept productive beta chains. Duplicate CDR3 protein sequences are folded into a single record with the most common DNA and genes. None of the V and J calls come from the authors' own analysis; TCRdb made them. In all, the sample holds 400,000 to 600,000 distinct CDR3 sequences, and about a quarter of those were seen once. Under 0.8% of the sample is taken by the ten largest.

Results and caveats for the whole study, not just this receptor: Highly expanded clone sizes could be underestimated if identical TCR molecules share a barcode. Modeling estimated 2.5 to 3.5 recovered TCR RNA copies per cell, compared with about 9.8 by digital PCR, which implies 30% to 35% capture efficiency. Spiked-in Jurkat TCR RNA equivalent to a single cell was reported to be detectable even among 850,000 to 1,000,000 naive CD8 T cells. When barcode sub-clustering was not used, chimeric consensus sequences inflated TCR diversity, with chimeras reaching as high as 47%. The naive libraries included spiked-in Jurkat TCR RNA (roughly 9 copies' worth), and this RNA is not part of the donor repertoire. Clones above 20 RNA copies held over 97% of molecules in CMV-specific effector cells but under 1% in naive cells.

Libraries of naive CD8 T cells were built from approximately 22,000 to 940,000 sorted cells, with 10%, 30% or 50% of the purified RNA used. Naive CD8 T cells, defined as CD8+CD4-CCR7+CD45RA+, were FACS-sorted into RLT Plus buffer on a BD FACSAria II. Around 10 TCR copies' worth of Jurkat RNA were spiked into about 19,000-1,000,000 naive CD8 T cell samples to test detection sensitivity. Enrichment of CD8 T cells was performed with RosetteSep CD8+ T Cell Enrichment Cocktail and Ficoll-Paque, after which ACK red cell lysis was carried out. This clonotype was counted at least ten times. Its antigen is unknown. No base-level quality is on record; no much larger clone is a single base apart.

The sequence came from a human donor in good health. Some libraries in this study had Jurkat cell RNA spiked in. Sequencing was performed on naive CD8+ T cells from blood, with Jurkat cell RNA spiked in. The intended sense of this specimen's cell subset or site label: FACS-sorted CD8+CD4-CCR7+CD45RA+ naive T cells. The rearrangement combines TRBV29-1 with TRBJ2-1; the D gene is perhaps TRBD2, on 5 matching bases. The CDR3 sequence is CSIEPGLNNEQFF. DNA sequence: TGCAGCATAGAGCCCGGACTGAACAATGAGCAGTTCTTC.